This T cell receptor (beta chain) was sequenced in a study of cytomegalovirus exposure and HLA in healthy donors. Study-wide context: An early data release held around 80 million unique TCRs from HLA-typed donors. General study points: Productive status was seen about 87% or about 30% of the time for most TCR beta V segments in an earlier analysis. Several V segments, TRBV6-2 and TRBV6-3 among them, could not be told apart and were dropped. In vitro data verified a few CMV-associated chains as specific for CMV antigens.

CDR3 length equals 15 residues. V lost 2 bases and J lost 8; bases outside the gene matches: 9. Germline CDR1 and CDR2: LGHNA and YNFKEQ. To note about this clone: Its matching antigen is unknown.

With 60 Vbeta and 13 Jbeta primers, the PCR was carried out. Assay used: immunoSEQ multiplex PCR; TCRdb lists only in-frame clones, some missing. The table has about 140,000 clones, roughly three quarters seen once. Sequencing was carried out using PBMCs. This receptor was identified in a man in his thirties or forties in good health and CMV-seronegative. This chain uses TRBV4-2 with TRBJ2-1; 7 nucleotides agree with TRBD2. The CDR3 here is CASSQRREFGDEQFF. The CDR3 nucleotides are TGTGCCAGCAGCCAACGGCGGGAGTTCGGGGATGAGCAGTTCTTC.